The rows below give T cell receptor beta chains drawn from one sample of a study of shared clonotypes between healthy human individuals. The table came from immunoSEQ multiplex PCR; TCRdb's copy has only in-frame clones and leaves some out. Among approximately 940,000 clones listed, approximately 80% were seen once. What was sequenced was memory CD4+ T cells sorted from blood. Receptors were obtained from a man between 18 and 35 years old in good health. CDR3s include the opening cysteine and the closing phenylalanine or tryptophan. D genes are given only for firm matches. Clone size is given for some rows only: seen once, a few or many times, or a class if the clone is expanded.

clone size,D gene,J gene,V gene,CDR3 DNA,CDR3 protein
-,-,TRBJ2-7,TRBV18,TGTGCCAGCTCACCACGGCAGGGCGAGCAGTACTTC,CASSPRQGEQYF
-,TRBD1,TRBJ1-2,TRBV7-9,TGTGCCAGCAGCTTAGTGGGGGACAGTAACTATGGCTACACCTTC,CASSLVGDSNYGYTF
-,-,TRBJ2-2,TRBV21-1,TGTGCCAGCAGCCTTAAGCGGGACACAGCTACCGGGGAGCTGTTTTTT,CASSLKRDTATGELFF
-,-,TRBJ2-1,TRBV19,TGTGCCAGTAGTCGACGACTAGAGCAGTTCTTC,CASSRRLEQFF
few,-,TRBJ1-3,TRBV30,TGTGCCTGGAGTAGGGGCTCTGGAAACACCATATATTTT,CAWSRGSGNTIYF
many,-,TRBJ2-7,TRBV6-6,TGTGCCAGCAGTTACCCTCTGGGGGCGAACTACGAGCAGTACTTC,CASSYPLGANYEQYF
once,TRBD2,TRBJ2-1,TRBV5-8,TGTGCCAGCAGCTTGTCTTTCAGCGGGACCCACAATGAGCAGTTCTTC,CASSLSFSGTHNEQFF
-,-,TRBJ2-3,TRBV6-6,TGTGCCAGCAGTTACGGGACTGGCGGAAAATCAGATACGCAGTATTTT,CASSYGTGGKSDTQYF
-,TRBD2,TRBJ2-3,TRBV5-1,TGCGCCAGCAGCTTGGAAGGGACTAGCGGGAGAACAGATACGCAGTATTTT,CASSLEGTSGRTDTQYF
-,-,TRBJ1-2,TRBV18,TGTGCCAGCTCACCAGGGGTGGAGGTTGCTTATGGCTACACCTTC,CASSPGVEVAYGYTF
once,TRBD2,TRBJ2-3,TRBV6-5,TGTGCCAGCATGGGAGGGAACAAGGGCACAGATACGCAGTATTTT,CASMGGNKGTDTQYF
-,-,TRBJ1-3,TRBV6-1,TGTGCCAGCAGTTCCCAGGGAGGTGTTAACACCATATATTTT,CASSSQGGVNTIYF
-,TRBD2,TRBJ2-7,TRBV5-1,TGCGCCAGCAGCTTGACTAGCGGGAGGGCCCAGGACGAGCAGTACTTC,CASSLTSGRAQDEQYF
few,-,TRBJ1-5,TRBV18,TGTGCCAGCTCACAGGGTCGGAGCAATCAGCCCCAGCATTTT,CASSQGRSNQPQHF
-,-,TRBJ1-5,TRBV7-9,TGTGCCAGCAGCTTAGGGGAAGATCAGCCCCAGCATTTT,CASSLGEDQPQHF
few,-,TRBJ1-1,TRBV28,TGTGCCAGCGAGAGCGGACAAGGCCACACTGAAGCTTTCTTT,CASESGQGHTEAFF
-,TRBD2,TRBJ2-5,TRBV6-1,TGTGCCAGCAGTGATCAGGGGCTTAGCGGGAGAGGGAAGACCCAGTACTTC,CASSDQGLSGRGKTQYF
-,TRBD1,TRBJ2-2,TRBV5-6,TGTGCCAGCGGGCTGGGGACAGCGAACACCGGGGAGCTGTTTTTT,CASGLGTANTGELFF
-,TRBD2,TRBJ2-7,TRBV2,TGTGCCAGCAGTGGGTCTAGCGGGGGGAATTACGAGCAGTACTTC,CASSGSSGGNYEQYF
-,TRBD1,TRBJ1-1,TRBV6-1,TGTGCCAGCAGTGTACAGGGGGCTGGGACTGAAGCTTTCTTT,CASSVQGAGTEAFF
-,-,TRBJ1-6,TRBV2,TGTGCCAGCAGGGGGGATCTTTCACCCCTCCACTTT,CASRGDLSPLHF
few,TRBD2,TRBJ2-6,TRBV5-1,TGCGCCAGCAGCAGGGGACTAGCGGGAGCTGGGGCCAACGTCCTGACTTTC,CASSRGLAGAGANVLTF
-,-,TRBJ2-7,TRBV5-1,TGCGCCAGCAGCTTGGCAGGCAGGGAGAACGAGCAGTACTTC,CASSLAGRENEQYF
-,TRBD1,TRBJ1-2,TRBV5-1,TGCGCCAGCAAGTCTACAGGGGGCGCGAAGGGCTACACCTTC,CASKSTGGAKGYTF
-,TRBD2,TRBJ2-1,TRBV9,TGTGCCAGCAGCGTAATAGCGGGAGGTTTAAATGAGCAGTTCTTC,CASSVIAGGLNEQFF